This T cell receptor beta chain was sequenced during a study of blood T cell repertoires in COVID-19. CDR1 is MDHEN, CDR2 SYDVKM, per germline. The CDR3 has 13 residues. The V and J ends lost 8 bases and 4 bases, in that order; junction bases with no gene match: 6. Using immunoSEQ multiplex PCR, the repertoire was profiled, and TCRdb retains in-frame clones only, with some absent. The data hold roughly 78,000 clones, with over 80% observed a single time. This TCR came from a man aged 50 to 59 with COVID-19, enrolled during active disease. The sequenced sample was peripheral blood. This chain uses TRBV28 with TRBJ1-1, with 8 bases identical to TRBD1. DNA of the CDR3: TGTGCCAGCGGCAACAGGGGGAGCACTGAAGCTTTCTTT. It translates to CASGNRGSTEAFF.